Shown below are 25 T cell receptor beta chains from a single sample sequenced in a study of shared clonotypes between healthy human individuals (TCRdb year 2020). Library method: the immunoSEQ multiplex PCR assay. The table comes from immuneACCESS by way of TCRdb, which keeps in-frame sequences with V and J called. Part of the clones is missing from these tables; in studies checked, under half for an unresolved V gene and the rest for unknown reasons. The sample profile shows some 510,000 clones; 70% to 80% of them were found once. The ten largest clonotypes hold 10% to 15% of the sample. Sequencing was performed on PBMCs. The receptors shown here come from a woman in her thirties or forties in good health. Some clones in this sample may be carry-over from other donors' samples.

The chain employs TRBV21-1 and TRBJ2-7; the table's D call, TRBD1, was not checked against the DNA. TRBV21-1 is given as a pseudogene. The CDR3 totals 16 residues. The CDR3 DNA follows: TGTGCCAGCAGCAGGGGGTCCGGGACAGGAGACTACGAGCAGTACTTC. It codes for CASSRGSGTGDYEQYF.

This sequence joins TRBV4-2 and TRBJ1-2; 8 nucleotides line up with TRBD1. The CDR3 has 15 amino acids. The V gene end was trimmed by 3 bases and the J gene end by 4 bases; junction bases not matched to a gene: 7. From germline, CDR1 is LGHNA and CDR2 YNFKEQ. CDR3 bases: TGTGCCAGCAGCCAGGCTGACAGGGGCGGCTATGGCTACACCTTC. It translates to CASSQADRGGYGYTF.

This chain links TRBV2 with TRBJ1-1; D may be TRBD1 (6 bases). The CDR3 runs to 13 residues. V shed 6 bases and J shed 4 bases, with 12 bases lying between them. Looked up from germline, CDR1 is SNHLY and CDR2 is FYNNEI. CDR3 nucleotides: TGTGCCAGCAGGCAGGGGTGGGTCACTGAAGCTTTCTTT. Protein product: CASRQGWVTEAFF.

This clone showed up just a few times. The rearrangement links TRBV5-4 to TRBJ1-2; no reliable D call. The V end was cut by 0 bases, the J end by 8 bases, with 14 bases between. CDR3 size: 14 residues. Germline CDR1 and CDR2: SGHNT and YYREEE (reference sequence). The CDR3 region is CASSLAALLGGYTF. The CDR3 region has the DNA TGTGCCAGCAGCTTGGCTGCCCTCTTAGGGGGCTACACCTTC. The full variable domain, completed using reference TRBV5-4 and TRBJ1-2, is ETGVTQSPTHLIKTRGQQVTLRCSSQSGHNTVSWYQQALGQGPQFIFQYYREEENGRGNFPPRFSGLQFPNYSSELNVNALELDDSALYLCASSLAALLGGYTFGSGTRLTVV.

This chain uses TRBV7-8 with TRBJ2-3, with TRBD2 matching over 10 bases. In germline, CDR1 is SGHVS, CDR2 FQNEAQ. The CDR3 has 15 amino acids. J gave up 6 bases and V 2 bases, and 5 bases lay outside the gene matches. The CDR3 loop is CASSLLAGAWDTQYF. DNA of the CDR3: TGTGCCAGCAGCTTACTAGCGGGAGCTTGGGATACGCAGTATTTT.

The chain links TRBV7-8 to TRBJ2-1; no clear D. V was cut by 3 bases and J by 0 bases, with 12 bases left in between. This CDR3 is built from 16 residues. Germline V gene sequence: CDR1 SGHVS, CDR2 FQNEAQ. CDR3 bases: TGTGCCAGCAGCTTTCAGACCCCCAGCTCCTACAATGAGCAGTTCTTC. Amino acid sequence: CASSFQTPSSYNEQFF.

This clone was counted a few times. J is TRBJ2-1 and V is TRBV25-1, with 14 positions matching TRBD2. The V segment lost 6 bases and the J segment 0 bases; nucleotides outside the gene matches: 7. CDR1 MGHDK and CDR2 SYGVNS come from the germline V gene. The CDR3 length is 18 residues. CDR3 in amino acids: CASSTGTSGSYSYNEQFF. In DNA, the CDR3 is TGTGCCAGCAGCACCGGGACTAGCGGGAGTTACTCCTACAATGAGCAGTTCTTC.

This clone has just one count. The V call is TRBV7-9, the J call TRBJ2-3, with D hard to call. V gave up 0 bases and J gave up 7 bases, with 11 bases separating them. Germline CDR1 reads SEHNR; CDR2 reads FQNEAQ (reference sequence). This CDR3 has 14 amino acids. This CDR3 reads CASSLASDAHTQYF. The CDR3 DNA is TGTGCCAGCAGCTTAGCGTCAGACGCCCATACGCAGTATTTT.

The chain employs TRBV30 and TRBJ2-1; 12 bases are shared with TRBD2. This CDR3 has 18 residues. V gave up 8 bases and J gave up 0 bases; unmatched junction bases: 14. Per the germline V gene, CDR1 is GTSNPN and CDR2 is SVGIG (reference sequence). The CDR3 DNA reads TGTGCCAGCAGCAGGGGACTAGCGGGCCAAAGCTCCTACAATGAGCAGTTCTTC. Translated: CASSRGLAGQSSYNEQFF.

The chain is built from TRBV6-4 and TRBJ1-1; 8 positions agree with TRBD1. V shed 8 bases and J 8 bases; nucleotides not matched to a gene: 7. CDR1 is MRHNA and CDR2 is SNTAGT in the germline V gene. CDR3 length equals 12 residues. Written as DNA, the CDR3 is TGTGCCAGCTCCACACGGACAGGGGAAGCTTTCTTT. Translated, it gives CASSTRTGEAFF.

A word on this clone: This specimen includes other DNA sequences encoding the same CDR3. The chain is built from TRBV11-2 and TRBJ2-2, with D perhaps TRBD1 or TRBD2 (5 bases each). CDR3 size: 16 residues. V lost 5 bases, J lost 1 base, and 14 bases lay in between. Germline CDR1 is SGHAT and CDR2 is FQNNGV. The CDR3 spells CASSVTGTGNTGELFF. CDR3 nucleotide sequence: TGTGCCAGCAGCGTCACCGGGACGGGGAACACCGGGGAGCTGTTTTTT.

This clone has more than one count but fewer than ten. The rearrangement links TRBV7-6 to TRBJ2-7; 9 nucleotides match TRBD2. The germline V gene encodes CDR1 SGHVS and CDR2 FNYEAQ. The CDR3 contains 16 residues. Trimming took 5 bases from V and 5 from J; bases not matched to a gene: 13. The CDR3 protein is CASSPDGLASFHEQYF. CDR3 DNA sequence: TGTGCCAGCAGCCCGGACGGACTAGCGAGTTTCCACGAGCAGTACTTC. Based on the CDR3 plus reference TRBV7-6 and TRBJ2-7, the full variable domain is GAGVSQSPRYKVTKRGQDVALRCDPISGHVSLYWYRQALGQGPEFLTYFNYEAQQDKSGLPNDRFSAERPEGSISTLTIQRTEQRDSAMYRCASSPDGLASFHEQYFGPGTRLTVT.

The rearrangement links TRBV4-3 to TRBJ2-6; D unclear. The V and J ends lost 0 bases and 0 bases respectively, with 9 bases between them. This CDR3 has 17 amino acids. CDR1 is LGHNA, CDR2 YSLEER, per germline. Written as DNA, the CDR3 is TGCGCCAGCAGCCAAGATTTCCAGATCTCTGGGGCCAACGTCCTGACTTTC. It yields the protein CASSQDFQISGANVLTF.

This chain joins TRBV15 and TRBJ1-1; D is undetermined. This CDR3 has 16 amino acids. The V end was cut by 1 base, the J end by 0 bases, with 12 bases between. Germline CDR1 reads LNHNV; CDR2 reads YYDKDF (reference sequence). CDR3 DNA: TGTGCCACCAGCAGAGGAGAAAGGAGCATGAACACTGAAGCTTTCTTT. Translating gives CATSRGERSMNTEAFF.

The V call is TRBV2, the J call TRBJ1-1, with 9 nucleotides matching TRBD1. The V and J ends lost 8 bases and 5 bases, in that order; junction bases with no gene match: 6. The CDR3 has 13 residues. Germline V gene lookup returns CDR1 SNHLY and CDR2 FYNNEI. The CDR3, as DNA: TGTGCCAGCTGCGACAGGGGGGGGACTGAAGCTTTCTTT. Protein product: CASCDRGGTEAFF.

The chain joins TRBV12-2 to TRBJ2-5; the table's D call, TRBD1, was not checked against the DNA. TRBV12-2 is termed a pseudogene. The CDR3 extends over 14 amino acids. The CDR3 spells CASRIPDRSRAQYF. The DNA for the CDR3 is TGTGCAAGTCGAATACCAGACAGGTCGCGGGCCCAGTACTTC.

The chain's CDR3 is CASSVASQGLAQSGYTF. CDR3 DNA sequence: TGTGCCAGCAGCGTAGCGTCCCAGGGACTCGCGCAAAGTGGCTACACCTTC. The rearrangement joins TRBV9 to TRBJ1-2; a possible D gene is TRBD1 (5 bases). Germline-derived CDR1 and CDR2 are SGDLS and YYNGEE. This CDR3 is built from 17 residues. Trimming left V 0 bases short and J 7 bases short, with 22 bases between.

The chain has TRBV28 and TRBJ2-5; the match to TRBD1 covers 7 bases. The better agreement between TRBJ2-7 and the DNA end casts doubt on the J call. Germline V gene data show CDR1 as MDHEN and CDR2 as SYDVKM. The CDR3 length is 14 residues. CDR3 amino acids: CASSIPGQVGEQYF. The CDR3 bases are TGTGCCAGCAGTATTCCTGGACAGGTGGGCGAGCAGTACTTC.

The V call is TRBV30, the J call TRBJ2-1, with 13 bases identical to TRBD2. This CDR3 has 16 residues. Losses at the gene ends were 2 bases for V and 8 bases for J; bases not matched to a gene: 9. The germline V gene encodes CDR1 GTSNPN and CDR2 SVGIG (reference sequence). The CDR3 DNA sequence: TGTGCCTGGAGTCCTTGGACTAGCGGGAGCCCCGATGAGCAGTTCTTC. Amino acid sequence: CAWSPWTSGSPDEQFF.

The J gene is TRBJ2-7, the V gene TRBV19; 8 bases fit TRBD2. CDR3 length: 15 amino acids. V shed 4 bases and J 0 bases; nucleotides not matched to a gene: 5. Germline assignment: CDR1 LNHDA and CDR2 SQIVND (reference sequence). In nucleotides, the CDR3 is TGTGCCAGTAGTAGCGGGAGGCTACCCTCCTACGAGCAGTACTTC. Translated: CASSSGRLPSYEQYF.

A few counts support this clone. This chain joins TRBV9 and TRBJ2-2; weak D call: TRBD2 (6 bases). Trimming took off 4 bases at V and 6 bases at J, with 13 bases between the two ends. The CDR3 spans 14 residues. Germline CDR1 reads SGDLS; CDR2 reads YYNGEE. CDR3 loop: CASSSQDYSGELFF. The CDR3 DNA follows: TGTGCCAGCAGCTCCCAGGACTATTCCGGGGAGCTGTTTTTT.

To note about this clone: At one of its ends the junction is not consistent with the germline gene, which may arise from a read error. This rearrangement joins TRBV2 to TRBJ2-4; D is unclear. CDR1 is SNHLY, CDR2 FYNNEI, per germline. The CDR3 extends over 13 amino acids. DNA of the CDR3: TGTGCCAGCAGTGTGTCCTCATCGGGCGATGGAGACTTC. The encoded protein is CASSVSSSGDGDF. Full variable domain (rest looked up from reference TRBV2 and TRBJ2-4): EPEVTQTPSHQVTQMGQEVILRCVPISNHLYFYWYRQILGQKVEFLVSFYNNEISEKSEIFDDQFSVERPDGSNFTLKIRSTKLEDSAMYFCASSVSSSGDGDFGAGTRLSVL.

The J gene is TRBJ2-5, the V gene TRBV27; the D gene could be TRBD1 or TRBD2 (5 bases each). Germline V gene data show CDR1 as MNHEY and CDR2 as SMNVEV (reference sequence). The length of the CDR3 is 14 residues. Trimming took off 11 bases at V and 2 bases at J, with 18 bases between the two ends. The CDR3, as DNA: TGTGCCGCCAAGTCATTTGGGGGACAAGAGACCCAGTACTTC. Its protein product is CAAKSFGGQETQYF.

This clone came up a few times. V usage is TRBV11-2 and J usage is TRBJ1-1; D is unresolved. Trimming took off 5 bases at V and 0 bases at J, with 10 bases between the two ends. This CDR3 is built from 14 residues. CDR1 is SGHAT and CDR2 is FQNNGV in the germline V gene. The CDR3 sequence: CASSIRRLNTEAFF. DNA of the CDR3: TGTGCCAGCAGCATAAGACGGTTGAACACTGAAGCTTTCTTT.

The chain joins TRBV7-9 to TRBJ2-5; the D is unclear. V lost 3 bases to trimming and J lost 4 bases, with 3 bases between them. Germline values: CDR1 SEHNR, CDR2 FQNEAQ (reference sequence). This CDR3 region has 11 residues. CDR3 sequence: CASSFLETQYF. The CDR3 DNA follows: TGTGCCAGCAGCTTCCTAGAGACCCAGTACTTC.